This T cell receptor (beta chain) was sequenced for a study of tumor-infiltrating lymphocytes in oesophageal squamous cell carcinoma. The CDR3 is 17 amino acids. Germline-derived CDR1 and CDR2 are SEHNR and FQNEAQ (reference sequence). MiXCR was run by TCRdb on the PCR reads, yielding one entry per CDR3 protein. The repertoire holds 15,000 to 20,000 distinct CDR3 sequences, with 35% to 50% as singletons. Sequenced input: normal esophageal tissue next to the tumor. V is TRBV7-9 and J is TRBJ2-5, with 14 bases identical to TRBD2. Matching the DNA end better, TRBJ2-1 makes the J call doubtful. This clonotype was sampled from a male donor with esophageal squamous cell carcinoma. The CDR3 loop reads CASSSGLAGGPFDEQFF. CDR3 DNA sequence: TGTGCCAGCAGCTCCGGACTAGCGGGAGGCCCTTTCGATGAGCAGTTCTTC.